One and the same sample provided the 27 T cell receptor beta chains below, sequenced in a study of T cell clones after liver transplantation. Sequencing was performed with immunoSEQ multiplex PCR; in TCRdb, only in-frame clones are kept and a portion is missing. The sample shows about 9,200 clones, approximately 80% of them seen only once. Here the sequenced sample was CD8+ T cells from blood, taken at the 22-month timepoint. These receptor sequences come from a human patient who received a liver transplant. T cells may partly derive from the graft donor.

The rearrangement uses TRBV30 and TRBJ2-7; D possibly corresponds to TRBD2 (6 bases). V was trimmed by 6 bases and J by 3 bases, leaving 9 bases between them. The CDR3 contains 11 residues. Germline values: CDR1 GTSNPN, CDR2 SVGIG (reference sequence). The CDR3 nucleotides are TGTGCCTGCAGGACTAACTACGAGCAGTACTTC. It codes for CACRTNYEQYF.

Here the CDR3 reads CASSVADEMGDEQFF. In nucleotides, the CDR3 is TGTGCCAGCAGCGTAGCGGATGAGATGGGGGATGAGCAGTTCTTC. This rearrangement joins TRBV9 to TRBJ2-1, with D perhaps TRBD1 or TRBD2 (5 bases each). The CDR3 extends over 15 amino acids. V was trimmed by 0 bases and J by 8 bases, leaving 15 bases between them. Germline V gives CDR1 SGDLS, CDR2 YYNGEE.

This clone has only a few counts. The CDR3: CASSESNGGTDTQYF. The CDR3 DNA follows: TGCGCCAGCAGTGAGTCGAATGGCGGGACAGATACGCAGTATTTT. J is TRBJ2-3 and V is TRBV10-2; D perhaps matches TRBD2 (5 bases). The CDR3 extends over 15 amino acids. Trimming shortened V by 0 bases and J by 3 bases, and 10 bases separated the two germline ends. Germline V gene lookup returns CDR1 WSHSY and CDR2 SAAADI.

This clone has only one observation. Different DNA sequences within this sample yield the same CDR3. The chain carries TRBV27 and TRBJ2-3; tentative D call: TRBD2 (7 bases). Per the germline V gene, CDR1 is MNHEY and CDR2 is SMNVEV (reference sequence). Trimming cost V 4 bases and J 2 bases, with 16 bases left between them. This CDR3 has 16 amino acids. This chain's CDR3 is CASSSRGGGHTDTQYF. DNA of the CDR3: TGTGCCAGCAGTTCTAGAGGCGGGGGACACACAGATACGCAGTATTTT.

The chain recombines TRBV6-5 with TRBJ2-1; D is unresolved. V was clipped by 3 bases and J by 1 base, with 13 bases between them. Germline values: CDR1 MNHEY, CDR2 SVGAGI. The length of the CDR3 is 16 residues. DNA of the CDR3: TGTGCCAGCAGTTATACCTTGGCGGCGTCCTACAATGAGCAGTTCTTC. Its protein is CASSYTLAASYNEQFF.

The V and J genes are TRBV4-1 and TRBJ2-1; 10 bases are shared with TRBD2. The CDR3 has 17 residues. Germline values: CDR1 MGHRA, CDR2 YSYEKL. The ends lost 1 base at V and 4 bases at J; junction bases unmatched: 7. DNA for the CDR3: TGCGCCAGCAGCCAAGGAGGTAGCGGGGGGAAGTACAATGAGCAGTTCTTC. The encoded protein is CASSQGGSGGKYNEQFF.

The chain uses TRBV27 and TRBJ2-3; no definite D call. The germline V gene encodes CDR1 MNHEY and CDR2 SMNVEV (reference sequence). This CDR3 has 14 residues. Trimming took 5 bases from V and 14 from J, leaving 23 bases between them. For the CDR3, the DNA is TGTGCCAGCAGTCCCAAGTTTGCGGAATACCTTGGGTATTTT. Translation: CASSPKFAEYLGYF.

The rearrangement joins TRBV5-4 to TRBJ1-6; D might be TRBD1 (6 bases). Germline V gene lookup returns CDR1 SGHNT and CDR2 YYREEE (reference sequence). This CDR3 spans 17 amino acids. V was pared by 7 bases and J by 5 bases, with 22 bases between. CDR3 in DNA: TGTGCCAGCGCAGCTTGGGGGGCCCCGGGAAATAATTCACCCCTCCACTTT. It encodes CASAAWGAPGNNSPLHF. The variable domain in full, completed from reference TRBV5-4 and TRBJ1-6, reads ETGVTQSPTHLIKTRGQQVTLRCSSQSGHNTVSWYQQALGQGPQFIFQYYREEENGRGNFPPRFSGLQFPNYSSELNVNALELDDSALYLCASAAWGAPGNNSPLHFGNGTRLTVT.

The gene calls are TRBV7-3 and TRBJ2-1, with a tentative D call TRBD1 (5 bases). The germline V gene encodes CDR1 SGHTA and CDR2 FQGTGA. V dropped 2 bases and J dropped 5 bases, with 10 bases sitting between them. The CDR3 is 14 amino acids. The CDR3 region has the DNA TGTGCCAGCAGCTTACCCGACAGTAACAATGAGCAGTTCTTC. Encoded protein: CASSLPDSNNEQFF.

The count of this clone is one. V usage is TRBV6-1 and J usage is TRBJ2-3; 7 bases align to TRBD1. This CDR3 comprises 15 residues. Germline trimming cut 5 bases from V and 2 bases from J; bases unmatched to any gene: 7. The germline CDR1 and CDR2 sequences are MNHNS and SASEGT. The CDR3 DNA reads TGTGCCAGCAGTACAGGGGTGGACCCCACAGATACGCAGTATTTT. This codes for CASSTGVDPTDTQYF.

This clone was picked up one time. The V call is TRBV27, the J call TRBJ1-5; D call uncertain. The CDR3 is 16 residues long. CDR1 and CDR2 (germline): MNHEY, SMNVEV (reference sequence). Trimming took off 0 bases at V and 2 bases at J, with 11 bases between the two ends. For the CDR3, the DNA is TGTGCCAGCAGTTTATCAGCAGGAGAGGGCAATCAGCCCCAGCATTTT. Protein sequence: CASSLSAGEGNQPQHF.

The chain joins TRBV18 to TRBJ2-1; no reliable D call. From germline, CDR1 is KGHSH and CDR2 LQKENI. V was trimmed by 8 bases and J by 10 bases, leaving 15 bases between them. The CDR3 has 12 residues. The CDR3 region has the DNA TGTGCCAGCACAGAACGCTCCGGAGAGCAGTTCTTC. Its translation is CASTERSGEQFF.

This clone was recorded only once. The genes are TRBV5-8 and TRBJ2-7; no clear D. The CDR3 is made up of 14 amino acids. Germline CDR1 reads SGHTS; CDR2 reads YDEGEE. Deletions cut 4 bases from V and 2 bases from J, with 13 bases between. CDR3 sequence: CASSPPGSTYEQYF. In nucleotides, the CDR3 is TGTGCCAGCAGCCCCCCCGGCAGCACCTACGAGCAGTACTTC.

The V call is TRBV2, the J call TRBJ1-2; no definite D call. CDR3 length: 10 residues. Germline CDR1 reads SNHLY; CDR2 reads FYNNEI. The CDR3 loop reads CVTEIHGYTF. Written as DNA, the CDR3 is TGTGTCACAGAGATACACGGCTACACCTTC.

The count of this clone is one. J is TRBJ1-4 and V is TRBV7-9; D not certain. CDR1 is SEHNR, CDR2 FQNEAQ, per germline (reference sequence). V was pared by 6 bases and J by 3 bases, with 5 bases between. CDR3 length: 12 residues. The CDR3 bases are TGTGCCAGCAGTCCCTCTAATGAAAAACTGTTTTTT. Translated, it gives CASSPSNEKLFF. The whole variable domain, remainder taken from reference TRBV7-9 and TRBJ1-4, is DTGVSQNPRHKITKRGQNVTFRCDPISEHNRLYWYRQTLGQGPEFLTYFQNEAQLEKSRLLSDRFSAERPKGSFSTLEIQRTEQGDSAMYLCASSPSNEKLFFGSGTQLSVL.

The V and J genes are TRBV9 and TRBJ2-2; D possibly uses TRBD1 or TRBD2 (5 bases each). The CDR3 is made up of 17 amino acids. Trimming cost V 5 bases and J 2 bases, with 19 bases left between them. The germline V gene encodes CDR1 SGDLS and CDR2 YYNGEE. The DNA for the CDR3 is TGTGCCAGCAGTCACCCGGGGCAGGAACCAAACACCGGGGAGCTGTTTTTT. This translates into CASSHPGQEPNTGELFF.

This sequence joins TRBV27 and TRBJ2-7, with TRBD1 matching 7 bases. The V and J ends lost 8 bases and 0 bases, in that order; junction bases with no gene match: 4. Germline V gene lookup returns CDR1 MNHEY and CDR2 SMNVEV (reference sequence). The CDR3 is 13 amino acids. CDR3 coding DNA: TGTGCCAGCTCCTGGGACAGCTCCTACGAGCAGTACTTC. Its translation is CASSWDSSYEQYF.

The rearrangement links TRBV6-1 to TRBJ2-7; maybe TRBD1 (6 bases). Trimming pared 10 bases from V and 0 bases from J, leaving 13 bases between. Germline V gives CDR1 MNHNS, CDR2 SASEGT. This CDR3 is built from 13 residues. The CDR3 spells CATKGHDSYEQYF. As DNA, the CDR3 is TGTGCCACCAAGGGACACGACTCCTACGAGCAGTACTTC.

The gene calls are TRBV7-6 and TRBJ2-1, with 12 bases lining up with TRBD2. The J segment lost 7 bases and the V segment lost 4 bases, leaving 5 bases of the junction unmatched. Germline CDR1 and CDR2: SGHVS and FNYEAQ. CDR3 length: 15 amino acids. This chain's CDR3 is CASSSMTSGGNEQFF. CDR3 sequence (DNA): TGTGCCAGCAGCTCAATGACTAGCGGGGGTAATGAGCAGTTCTTC.

Points on this clone: The junction differs from germline at one of its ends, possibly a read error. The genes are TRBV18 and TRBJ2-5, with TRBD1 matching 11 bases. The CDR3 length is 16 residues. Germline V gives CDR1 KGHSH, CDR2 LQKENI. As DNA, the CDR3 is TGTGCCAGCTCCCCACGGGACAGGGGGGTCCAAGAGACCCAGTACTTC. This gives the protein CASSPRDRGVQETQYF. The full variable domain, in which reference TRBV18 and TRBJ2-5 provide the parts outside the CDR3, is NAGVMQNPRHLVRRRGQEARLRCSPMKGHSHVYWYRQLPEEGLKFMVYLQKENIIDESGMPKERFSAEFPKEGPSILRIQQVVRGDSAAYFCASSPRDRGVQETQYFGPGTRLLVL.

This rearrangement joins TRBV9 to TRBJ2-1, with D tentatively TRBD1 (6 bases). The germline CDR1 and CDR2 sequences are SGDLS and YYNGEE. Trimming took off 0 bases at V and 1 base at J, with 11 bases between the two ends. This CDR3 comprises 16 residues. This CDR3 is CASSVGGPGSYNEQFF. CDR3 DNA: TGTGCCAGCAGCGTAGGGGGGCCCGGTTCCTACAATGAGCAGTTCTTC.

The chain recombines TRBV27 with TRBJ2-7; 7 bases agree with TRBD1. The CDR3 totals 13 residues. The V and J ends lost 3 bases and 7 bases, in that order; junction bases with no gene match: 6. Germline lookup yields CDR1 MNHEY and CDR2 SMNVEV (reference sequence). CDR3 in DNA: TGTGCCAGCAGTTTCTTTCAGGGGGAGGAGCAGTACTTC. Translation: CASSFFQGEEQYF.

This clone is labeled as medium-sized (0.01 to 0.1%). The junction does not match germline at one end; this may be a read error. The chain is built from TRBV10-1 and TRBJ1-1; the D is unclear. The CDR3 has 11 amino acids. Germline CDR1 is WNHNN and CDR2 is SYGVQD (reference sequence). CDR3: CASRGVGELLF. In DNA, the CDR3 is TGCGCCAGCAGAGGAGTCGGGGAGCTTCTTTTT.

This chain joins TRBV11-2 and TRBJ2-1; 9 bases fit TRBD1. This CDR3 comprises 16 residues. The V gene end was trimmed by 5 bases and the J gene end by 7 bases; junction bases not matched to a gene: 12. Germline lookup yields CDR1 SGHAT and CDR2 FQNNGV. The CDR3 reads CASSTPGQGLTNEQFF. For the CDR3, the DNA is TGTGCCAGCAGCACACCGGGACAGGGACTGACGAATGAGCAGTTCTTC.

The rearrangement uses TRBV9 and TRBJ1-1; weak D call: TRBD1 (5 bases). Trimming took 4 bases from V and 5 from J, leaving 15 bases between them. This CDR3 region has 14 residues. Per germline, CDR1 SGDLS and CDR2 YYNGEE. The CDR3 protein is CASSLTRVGTEAFF. The DNA of the CDR3 is TGTGCCAGCAGCCTCACCAGGGTGGGAACTGAAGCTTTCTTT.

The CDR3 loop reads CAWATGLGYTF. The CDR3 region has the DNA TGTGCCTGGGCAACAGGTTTGGGCTACACCTTC. This sequence joins TRBV30 and TRBJ1-2; TRBD1 might be the D (5 bases). Trimming left V 5 bases short and J 8 bases short, with 12 bases between. Germline-derived CDR1 and CDR2 are GTSNPN and SVGIG (reference sequence). The CDR3 is made up of 11 amino acids. Full variable domain (outside the CDR3, taken from reference TRBV30 and TRBJ1-2): SQTIHQWPATLVQPVGSPLSLECTVEGTSNPNLYWYRQAAGRGLQLLFYSVGIGQISSEVPQNLSASRPQDRQFILSSKKLLLSDSGFYLCAWATGLGYTFGSGTRLTVV.

The chain uses TRBV2 and TRBJ2-1, with 8 bases identical to TRBD2. Trimming cost V 4 bases and J 4 bases; bases outside gene matches: 6. CDR1 is SNHLY, CDR2 FYNNEI, per germline. This CDR3 comprises 15 residues. As DNA, the CDR3 is TGTGCCAGCAGTGGTTCTAGCGGGTTATACAATGAGCAGTTCTTC. This gives the protein CASSGSSGLYNEQFF.